Below, 19 T cell receptor beta chains from the same sample are listed, as sequenced in a study of beta chain features in type 1 diabetes. Isolated RNA was reverse transcribed in full, so expressed TCRB transcripts were sequenced. Repertoires were generated with immunoSEQ multiplex PCR, while TCRdb's copy carries only in-frame clones and drops some. The sample has around 190,000 clones; around an eighth are singletons. The sample taken for sequencing was central memory CD4+ T cells from blood. Receptors were obtained from a young woman in good health.

The sample holds a few counts of this clone. The V and J genes are TRBV30 and TRBJ2-6; D uncertain. Germline-derived CDR1 and CDR2 are GTSNPN and SVGIG (reference sequence). The CDR3 is made up of 15 amino acids. V dropped 2 bases and J dropped 1 base, with 9 bases sitting between them. The CDR3 nucleotides are TGTGCCTGGAGTTACGGTCGTTCTGGGGCCAACGTCCTGACTTTC. Protein: CAWSYGRSGANVLTF.

This clone has at least ten counts. This chain joins TRBV6-6 and TRBJ2-5; 8 positions agree with TRBD1. CDR1 is MNHNY, CDR2 SVGAGI, per germline (reference sequence). The CDR3 consists of 14 residues. V lost 8 bases and J lost 4; bases outside the gene matches: 9. This CDR3 is CASGSGQGIETQYF. The CDR3 DNA reads as TGTGCCAGCGGGTCCGGACAGGGTATAGAGACCCAGTACTTC.

The chain carries TRBV30 and TRBJ2-3; 7 nucleotides line up with TRBD1. The germline V gene has CDR1 GTSNPN and CDR2 SVGIG (reference sequence). Trimming took 2 bases from V and 2 from J; bases not matched to a gene: 7. The CDR3 covers 15 residues. CDR3 protein: CAWSLPRGYTDTQYF. The CDR3 DNA is TGTGCCTGGAGTTTGCCCAGGGGGTACACAGATACGCAGTATTTT. Filled out from reference TRBV30 and TRBJ2-3, the complete variable domain reads SQTIHQWPATLVQPVGSPLSLECTVEGTSNPNLYWYRQAAGRGLQLLFYSVGIGQISSEVPQNLSASRPQDRQFILSSKKLLLSDSGFYLCAWSLPRGYTDTQYFGPGTRLTVL.

The CDR3 spells CASSLRLGLAVDTQYF. CDR3 in DNA: TGTGCCAGCAGCTTACGGTTAGGACTAGCGGTGGATACGCAGTATTTT. The chain uses TRBV4-2 and TRBJ2-3, with 10 bases matching TRBD2. CDR1 and CDR2 (germline): LGHNA, YNFKEQ. The CDR3 totals 16 residues. Trimming at V came to 5 bases and at J to 6 bases, leaving 11 bases not matched to a gene.

The V and J genes are TRBV28 and TRBJ2-7; D may be TRBD1 (6 bases). Trimming stripped 4 bases from V and 3 bases from J, with 13 bases between. CDR1 MDHEN and CDR2 SYDVKM come from the germline V gene. There are 14 residues in the CDR3. CDR3 region: CASSSTRTVYEQYF. DNA for the CDR3: TGTGCCAGCAGTTCGACCCGGACAGTCTACGAGCAGTACTTC.

In this sample, this clone turned up many times. CDR3: CASSPANARKLAGAGEQFF. The CDR3 DNA sequence: TGTGCCAGCTCACCGGCCAACGCCAGAAAATTAGCGGGAGCCGGGGAGCAGTTCTTC. The chain uses TRBV18 and TRBJ2-1; 9 nucleotides agree with TRBD2. Trimming removed 3 bases from V and 10 bases from J; junction bases left unmatched: 22. The CDR3 has 19 residues. The germline V gene has CDR1 KGHSH and CDR2 LQKENI.

In this sample, this clone turned up a few times. The rearrangement uses TRBV6-5 and TRBJ1-3; TRBD1 is a possible D gene (5 bases). There are 14 residues in the CDR3. Between the trimmed V and J ends, which lost 2 bases and 1 base, there was a span of 6 bases. Germline assignment: CDR1 MNHEY and CDR2 SVGAGI. The CDR3 DNA reads as TGTGCCAGCAGTTACGGGGCTTCTGGAAACACCATATATTTT. Protein sequence: CASSYGASGNTIYF.

This clone was seen repeatedly, ten times or more. The chain employs TRBV7-2 and TRBJ2-2; 8 positions agree with TRBD2. CDR1 and CDR2 (germline): SGHTA, FQGNSA. V trimming: 4 bases; J trimming: 4 bases; junction bases outside the gene matches: 5. The CDR3 is 15 residues long. The CDR3, as DNA: TGTGCCAGCAGCTCCGGGGGGGCCGGCACCGGGGAGCTGTTTTTT. It codes for CASSSGGAGTGELFF. Using reference TRBV7-2 and TRBJ2-2 for the parts outside the CDR3, the full variable domain is GAGVSQSPSNKVTEKGKDVELRCDPISGHTALYWYRQSLGQGLEFLIYFQGNSAPDKSGLPSDRFSAERTGGSVSTLTIQRTQQEDSAVYLCASSSGGAGTGELFFGEGSRLTVL.

This clone has a handful of counts. The rearrangement links TRBV7-2 to TRBJ2-3; 8 positions match TRBD2. The CDR3 has 15 amino acids. CDR1 SGHTA and CDR2 FQGNSA come from the germline V gene. V lost 4 bases, J lost 6 bases, and 9 bases stayed unmatched. CDR3 amino acids: CASSSDPGGADTQYF. The DNA for the CDR3 is TGTGCCAGCAGCTCCGACCCGGGGGGGGCCGATACGCAGTATTTT. Together with reference TRBV7-2 and TRBJ2-3, the CDR3 gives the full variable domain: GAGVSQSPSNKVTEKGKDVELRCDPISGHTALYWYRQSLGQGLEFLIYFQGNSAPDKSGLPSDRFSAERTGGSVSTLTIQRTQQEDSAVYLCASSSDPGGADTQYFGPGTRLTVL.

This clone appeared a few times. The V and J genes are TRBV11-2 and TRBJ2-2; 14 positions match TRBD2. J lost 5 bases, V lost 1 base, and 6 bases had no gene match. There are 18 residues in the CDR3. Germline V CDR1 and CDR2: SGHAT, FQNNGV. The CDR3 DNA follows: TGTGCCAGCAGCTTAGGAGGGACTAGCGGGAGAGTAACCGGGGAGCTGTTTTTT. Its translation is CASSLGGTSGRVTGELFF.

V gene TRBV25-1 combines with J gene TRBJ1-1; D call uncertain. Germline CDR1 and CDR2: MGHDK and SYGVNS. CDR3 size: 14 residues. Deletions cut 5 bases from V and 0 bases from J, with 10 bases between. CDR3 sequence (DNA): TGTGCCAGCAGTCAACGGTCTATGAACACTGAAGCTTTCTTT. It yields the protein CASSQRSMNTEAFF. Together with reference TRBV25-1 and TRBJ1-1, the CDR3 gives the full variable domain: EADIYQTPRYLVIGTGKKITLECSQTMGHDKMYWYQQDPGMELHLIHYSYGVNSTEKGDLSSESTVSRIRTEHFPLTLESARPSHTSQYLCASSQRSMNTEAFFGQGTRLTVV.

To note about this clone: A junction boundary mismatches the germline segment, possibly from a read error. This chain links TRBV6-6 with TRBJ2-3; no definite D call. The CDR3 has 12 residues. Germline CDR1 and CDR2: MNHNY and SVGAGI (reference sequence). CDR3 sequence (DNA): TGTGCCATCAGTGAGTCGTTAGATACGCAGTATTTT. As protein: CAISESLDTQYF.

CDR3 sequence (DNA): TGTGCCAGCAGCCCGGGACTGCGCACAGATACGCAGTATTTT. Translating it yields CASSPGLRTDTQYF. V gene TRBV7-2 combines with J gene TRBJ2-3; D is possibly TRBD2 (6 bases). Germline V gene lookup returns CDR1 SGHTA and CDR2 FQGNSA. V lost 5 bases, J lost 1 base, and 10 bases lay in between. This CDR3 is built from 14 residues.

This clone occurred a few times. The chain links TRBV19 to TRBJ1-1; 10 bases map to TRBD1. V shed 4 bases, J shed 7 bases, and the junction held 9 bases outside the gene matches. Germline V CDR1 and CDR2: LNHDA, SQIVND (reference sequence). This CDR3 spans 15 amino acids. Written as DNA, the CDR3 is TGTGCCAGTAGTACTTTGACAGGGGGCAGTCATGAAGCTTTCTTT. Translation: CASSTLTGGSHEAFF.

The chain uses TRBV30 and TRBJ2-1; 7 nucleotides agree with TRBD2. CDR3 size: 14 residues. Germline V gene lookup returns CDR1 GTSNPN and CDR2 SVGIG (reference sequence). V lost 0 bases to trimming and J lost 3 bases; unmatched junction nucleotides: 2. CDR3 DNA: TGTGCCTGGAGTGTAGCTAGCGGCTACAATGAGCAGTTCTTC. As protein: CAWSVASGYNEQFF.

A single count supports this clone. The chain recombines TRBV4-2 with TRBJ2-3; 8 positions agree with TRBD2. Germline CDR1 is LGHNA and CDR2 is YNFKEQ. V lost 4 bases, J lost 2 bases, and 8 bases stayed unmatched. The CDR3 totals 16 residues. The CDR3 coding sequence is TGTGCCAGCAGCCCCCCAGCTAGCGGGCTCACAGATACGCAGTATTTT. This gives the protein CASSPPASGLTDTQYF.

The V call is TRBV7-2, the J call TRBJ2-2; TRBD2 matches 7 bases. This CDR3 is 16 amino acids long. The germline V gene encodes CDR1 SGHTA and CDR2 FQGNSA. The V and J ends lost 2 bases and 7 bases, in that order; junction bases with no gene match: 10. CDR3: CASSLLGGEHNGELFF. The CDR3 DNA reads as TGTGCCAGCAGCTTATTGGGGGGGGAGCACAACGGGGAGCTGTTTTTT. Drawing the rest from reference TRBV7-2 and TRBJ2-2, the complete variable domain is GAGVSQSPSNKVTEKGKDVELRCDPISGHTALYWYRQSLGQGLEFLIYFQGNSAPDKSGLPSDRFSAERTGGSVSTLTIQRTQQEDSAVYLCASSLLGGEHNGELFFGEGSRLTVL.

This clone was recorded only once. The rearrangement uses TRBV7-2 and TRBJ1-2; D possibly corresponds to TRBD1 (5 bases). The ends were cut back, 5 bases at V and 5 bases at J, with 12 bases in the middle. The CDR3 consists of 13 residues. Germline V lookup: CDR1 SGHTA, CDR2 FQGNSA. The CDR3 DNA follows: TGTGCCAGCAGCGAACCCGCAGGGTATGGCTACACCTTC. It encodes CASSEPAGYGYTF.

The chain has TRBV29-1 and TRBJ1-2; possible D gene TRBD1, 6 bases. The V and J ends lost 7 bases and 0 bases respectively, with 18 bases between them. The CDR3 spans 15 residues. Germline V gene sequence: CDR1 SQVTM, CDR2 ANQGSEA. The DNA for the CDR3 is TGCAGCGGTGGGGGAACAGGGACGACTAACTATGGCTACACCTTC. Translated: CSGGGTGTTNYGYTF.